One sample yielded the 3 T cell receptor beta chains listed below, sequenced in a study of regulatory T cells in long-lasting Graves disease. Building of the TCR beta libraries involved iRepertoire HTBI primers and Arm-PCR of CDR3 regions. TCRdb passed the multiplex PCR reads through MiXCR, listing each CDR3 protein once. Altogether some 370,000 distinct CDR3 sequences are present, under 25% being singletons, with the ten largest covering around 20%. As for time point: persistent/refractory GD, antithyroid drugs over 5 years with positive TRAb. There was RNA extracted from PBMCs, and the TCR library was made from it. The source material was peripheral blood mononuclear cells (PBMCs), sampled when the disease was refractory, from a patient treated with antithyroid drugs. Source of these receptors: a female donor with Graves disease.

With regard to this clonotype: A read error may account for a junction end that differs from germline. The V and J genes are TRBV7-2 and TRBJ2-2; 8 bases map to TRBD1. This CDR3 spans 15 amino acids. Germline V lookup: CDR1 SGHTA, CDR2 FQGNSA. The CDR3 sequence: CASSLDRADTGELFF. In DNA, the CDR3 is TGCGCCAGCAGCTTGGACAGGGCTGACACCGGGGAGCTGTTTTTT.

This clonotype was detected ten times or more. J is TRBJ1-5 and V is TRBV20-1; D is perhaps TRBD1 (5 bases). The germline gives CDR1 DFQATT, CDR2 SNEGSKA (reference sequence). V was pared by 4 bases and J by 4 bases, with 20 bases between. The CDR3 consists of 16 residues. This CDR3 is CSAKSGTPEANQPQHF. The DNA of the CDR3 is TGCAGTGCTAAATCCGGGACTCCTGAAGCTAATCAGCCCCAGCATTTT.

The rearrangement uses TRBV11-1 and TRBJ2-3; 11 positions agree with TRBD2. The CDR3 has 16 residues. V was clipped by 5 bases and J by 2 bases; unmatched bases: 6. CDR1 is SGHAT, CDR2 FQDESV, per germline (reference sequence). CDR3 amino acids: CASSPGLAELTDTQYF. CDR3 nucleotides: TGTGCCAGCAGCCCGGGACTAGCGGAACTCACAGATACGCAGTATTTT.